This T cell receptor beta chain comes out of a study of Tregs in tolerant kidney transplant recipients. Recipients received nonmyeloablative bone marrow transplants from related graft donors, with transient mixed chimerism. The data were produced by immunoSEQ multiplex PCR, yet TCRdb's version contains in-frame clones alone and is incomplete. Its table lists 30,000 to 40,000 clones. The clonotype was recovered from a human patient who received a combined kidney and bone marrow transplant. Some of these T cells may belong to the graft donor. Sequenced material: CD4+ T cells from blood (PBMCs), taken 24 months after the transplant.

CDR3 DNA (partial): TGTGCCAGTAGTACGTCGCGGACTAGAAAAGAGACC. Translation: CASSTSRTRKET. The full CDR3 sequence reads CASSTSRTRKETQYF. The chain recombines TRBV19 with TRBJ2-5; the match to TRBD2 covers 7 bases. Sequencing ends 3 residues short of the CDR3 end; the germline J gene provides the rest. Germline V gene lookup returns CDR1 LNHDA and CDR2 SQIVND (reference sequence). CDR3 size: 15 residues. The V gene end was trimmed by 4 bases and the J gene end by 3 bases; junction bases not matched to a gene: 8.